One and the same sample provided the 21 T cell receptor beta chains below, sequenced in a study of CD8 T cells in Susac syndrome. The authors reverse transcribed roughly 0.5 to 1 ug RNA with random hexamers. In TCRdb, the immunoSEQ multiplex PCR reads were re-called with MiXCR into one record per CDR3 protein. The sample consists of roughly 100,000 distinct CDR3 sequences, approximately 93% of them appearing once. Sequencing was performed on CD8+ T cells from PBMCs. These receptor sequences come from a human donor with Susac syndrome.

This chain uses TRBV12-3 or TRBV12-4 with TRBJ2-3, with TRBD2 matching 7 bases. Germline trimming cut 3 bases from V and 2 bases from J; bases unmatched to any gene: 2. The CDR3 contains 14 residues. The CDR3 nucleotides read TGTGCCAGCAGTTTTGGGGGGGTCACAGATACGCAGTATTTT. Translated: CASSFGGVTDTQYF.

This chain connects TRBV7-2 to TRBJ2-5, with D uncertain. Trimming pared 2 bases from V and 2 bases from J, leaving 12 bases between. From germline, CDR1 is SGHTA and CDR2 FQGNSA. There are 15 residues in the CDR3. The CDR3 sequence is CASSLTSYRQETQYF. The CDR3 DNA follows: TGTGCCAGCAGCTTAACGTCGTATAGGCAAGAGACCCAGTACTTC. The complete variable domain, with remaining parts taken from reference TRBV7-2 and TRBJ2-5, reads GAGVSQSPSNKVTEKGKDVELRCDPISGHTALYWYRQSLGQGLEFLIYFQGNSAPDKSGLPSDRFSAERTGGSVSTLTIQRTQQEDSAVYLCASSLTSYRQETQYFGPGTRLLVL.

The chain joins TRBV6-5 to TRBJ2-5; 8 bases match TRBD1. The length of the CDR3 is 12 residues. With V trimmed by 6 bases and J by 6 bases, 3 bases remained unmatched. Germline CDR1 reads MNHEY; CDR2 reads SVGAGI. CDR3 bases: TGTGCCAGCAGCACAGGGGGGAAGACCCAGTACTTC. The encoded protein is CASSTGGKTQYF.

The chain links TRBV6-1 to TRBJ2-6, with D maybe TRBD1 (6 bases). CDR1 and CDR2 (germline): MNHNS, SASEGT. V was cut by 7 bases and J by 0 bases, with 19 bases left in between. CDR3 size: 18 residues. DNA for the CDR3: TGTGCCAGCACCGCCGTCCAGGGACACCACTCTGGGGCCAACGTCCTGACTTTC. Amino acids: CASTAVQGHHSGANVLTF.

The chain links TRBV9 to TRBJ2-4; D uncertain. This CDR3 contains 14 residues. Trimming removed 3 bases from V and 0 bases from J, with 7 bases in between. Germline CDR1 is SGDLS and CDR2 is YYNGEE. The CDR3 region has the DNA TGTGCCAGCAGCGGAAGTCTAGCCAAAAACATTCAGTACTTC. It translates to CASSGSLAKNIQYF.

This rearrangement joins TRBV3-1 to TRBJ1-6; 7 nucleotides line up with TRBD1. Germline assignment: CDR1 LGHDT and CDR2 YNNKEL (reference sequence). Unmatched junction bases numbered 10, after V lost 3 bases and J lost 8 bases. The CDR3 extends over 16 amino acids. CDR3 DNA: TGTGCCAGCAGCCATTACACAGGGGAAGCAGATTCACCCCTCCACTTT. Its translation is CASSHYTGEADSPLHF.

The J gene is TRBJ2-1, the V gene TRBV12-3 or TRBV12-4; D uncertain. The CDR3 runs to 14 residues. The V end lost 5 bases, the J end lost 1 base, and 9 bases lay between the germline ends. CDR3 protein: CASSPPNSYNEQFF. The CDR3 DNA reads TGTGCCAGCAGTCCCCCCAATTCCTACAATGAGCAGTTCTTC.

The chain uses TRBV20-1 and TRBJ1-1, with no clear D. The CDR3 is 12 residues long. V shed 3 bases and J shed 5 bases, with 10 bases lying between them. CDR1 is DFQATT, CDR2 SNEGSKA, per germline (reference sequence). The DNA for the CDR3 is TGCAGTGCTAGGGAAACCCGGACTGAAGCTTTCTTT. Translating it yields CSARETRTEAFF.

The V gene is TRBV13, the J gene TRBJ2-3, with a possible D match to TRBD2 (6 bases). Germline values: CDR1 PRHDT, CDR2 FYEKMQ (reference sequence). The CDR3 extends over 13 amino acids. Between the trimmed V and J ends, which lost 8 bases and 6 bases, there was a span of 15 bases. CDR3 nucleotide sequence: TGTGCCAGCGGACAAATCGGAGGGGATACGCAGTATTTT. It encodes CASGQIGGDTQYF.

The V call is TRBV25-1, the J call TRBJ1-1; possible D gene TRBD1, 5 bases. The V end lost 7 bases, the J end lost 7 bases, and 16 bases lay between the germline ends. Germline assignment: CDR1 MGHDK and CDR2 SYGVNS. This CDR3 region has 13 residues. The CDR3 spells CASTYSSQDEAFF. CDR3 nucleotide sequence: TGTGCCAGCACCTACTCCTCACAGGATGAAGCTTTCTTT.

The chain has TRBV6-5 and TRBJ2-3; the D is unclear. There are 14 residues in the CDR3. CDR1 is MNHEY, CDR2 SVGAGI, per germline. Deletions cut 0 bases from V and 6 bases from J, with 10 bases between. The CDR3 DNA reads as TGTGCCAGCAGTTACTCGAATCCGGCGGATACGCAGTATTTT. This sequence encodes CASSYSNPADTQYF.

This clonotype is a singleton in its sample. V gene TRBV27 combines with J gene TRBJ1-2, with TRBD1 identical over 8 bases. The ends lost 2 bases at V and 6 bases at J; junction bases unmatched: 5. The CDR3 has 14 residues. CDR1 and CDR2 from the germline V gene are MNHEY and SMNVEV (reference sequence). The CDR3, as DNA: TGTGCCAGCAGTTTAACAGGGGGGGGTGATGGCTACACCTTC. This sequence encodes CASSLTGGGDGYTF.

This chain connects TRBV4-3 to TRBJ2-3; maybe TRBD2 (5 bases). CDR3 length: 14 amino acids. Germline loops: CDR1 LGHNA, CDR2 YSLEER. Trimming removed 0 bases at V and 4 bases at J, with 8 bases between. The CDR3 bases are TGCGCCAGCAGCCAAGAGAGCGGAGCAGATACGCAGTATTTT. This codes for CASSQESGADTQYF.

The chain is built from TRBV6-2 or TRBV6-3 and TRBJ1-5, with TRBD1 matching 10 bases. V shed 6 bases, J shed 3 bases, and the junction held 8 bases outside the gene matches. The CDR3 runs to 16 residues. Germline-derived CDR1 and CDR2 are MNHEY and SVGEGT. CDR3 loop: CASSLTGTGANQPQHF. Here the CDR3 DNA reads TGTGCCAGCAGCCTAACCGGGACAGGGGCCAATCAGCCCCAGCATTTT.

The V and J genes are TRBV4-2 and TRBJ1-1; D gene uncertain. V was clipped by 1 base and J by 7 bases, with 4 bases between them. Germline assignment: CDR1 LGHNA and CDR2 YNFKEQ. The CDR3 totals 11 residues. The CDR3 nucleotides are TGTGCCAGCAGCCAAGGCGTTGAAGCTTTCTTT. It codes for CASSQGVEAFF.

The CDR3 nucleotides are TGCGCCAGCAGCCAACACCCGGGGGTACGGGAGACCCAGTACTTC. It encodes CASSQHPGVRETQYF. The rearrangement joins TRBV4-3 to TRBJ2-5, with a possible D match to TRBD2 (6 bases). Germline CDR1 LGHNA, CDR2 YSLEER. The V end lost 2 bases, the J end lost 5 bases, and 15 bases lay between the germline ends. The CDR3 length is 15 residues.

The genes are TRBV7-9 and TRBJ2-3; D possibly corresponds to TRBD2 (6 bases). Germline CDR1 is SEHNR and CDR2 is FQNEAQ (reference sequence). CDR3 length: 16 residues. V lost 3 bases, J lost 0 bases, and 13 bases lay in between. This chain's CDR3 is CASSFAGTSSTDTQYF. DNA of the CDR3: TGTGCCAGCAGCTTTGCGGGGACTTCTAGCACAGATACGCAGTATTTT.

The gene calls are TRBV29-1 and TRBJ1-2; 12 bases align to TRBD1. From germline, CDR1 is SQVTM and CDR2 ANQGSEA. The V and J ends lost 3 bases and 3 bases, in that order; junction bases with no gene match: 17. The CDR3 spans 19 residues. CDR3 DNA sequence: TGCAGCGTTGATGAGGATACCGGGACAGGGGGCGGGAATGACTATGGCTACACCTTC. Its protein is CSVDEDTGTGGGNDYGYTF.

The chain links TRBV7-7 to TRBJ2-7; D is possibly TRBD1 (6 bases). Looked up from germline, CDR1 is SSHAT and CDR2 is FNYEAQ (reference sequence). The CDR3 extends over 14 amino acids. V was pared by 4 bases and J by 3 bases, with 13 bases between. The CDR3 sequence is CASSSGQSGYEQYF. The DNA for the CDR3 is TGTGCCAGCAGCTCTGGACAGTCTGGCTACGAGCAGTACTTC.

This chain links TRBV29-1 with TRBJ1-1; possible D gene TRBD1, 5 bases. Per the germline V gene, CDR1 is SQVTM and CDR2 is ANQGSEA. Trimming pared 4 bases from V and 0 bases from J, leaving 12 bases between. The CDR3 has 14 amino acids. CDR3 protein: CSVAGGGLNTEAFF. The CDR3, as DNA: TGCAGCGTTGCGGGGGGTGGACTGAACACTGAAGCTTTCTTT.

The chain has TRBV7-9 and TRBJ2-7; the D gene is possibly TRBD2 (6 bases). Between the trimmed V and J ends, which lost 4 bases and 1 base, there was a span of 11 bases. The CDR3 runs to 14 residues. Germline V lookup: CDR1 SEHNR, CDR2 FQNEAQ (reference sequence). CDR3 DNA sequence: TGTGCCAGCAGCTACGCAGGGAGGTCCTACGAGCAGTACTTC. Translated: CASSYAGRSYEQYF.